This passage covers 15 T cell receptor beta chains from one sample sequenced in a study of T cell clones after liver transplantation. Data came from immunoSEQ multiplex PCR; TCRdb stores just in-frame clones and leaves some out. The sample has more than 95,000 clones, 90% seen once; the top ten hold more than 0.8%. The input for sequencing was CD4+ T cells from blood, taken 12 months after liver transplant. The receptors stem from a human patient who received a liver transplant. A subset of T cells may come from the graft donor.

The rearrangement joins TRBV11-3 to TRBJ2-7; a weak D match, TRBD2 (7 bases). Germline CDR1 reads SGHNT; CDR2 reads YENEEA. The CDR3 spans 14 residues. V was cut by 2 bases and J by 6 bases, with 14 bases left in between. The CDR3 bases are TGTGCCAGCAGCTTAAGCGGGGACATATCCGAGCAGTACTTC. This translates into CASSLSGDISEQYF.

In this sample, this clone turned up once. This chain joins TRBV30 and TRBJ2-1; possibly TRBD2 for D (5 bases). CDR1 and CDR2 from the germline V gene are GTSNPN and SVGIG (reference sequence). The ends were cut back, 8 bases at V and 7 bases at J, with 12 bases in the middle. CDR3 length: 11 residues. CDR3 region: CAVGEYNEQFF. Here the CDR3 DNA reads TGTGCCGTCGGGGAATATAATGAGCAGTTCTTC.

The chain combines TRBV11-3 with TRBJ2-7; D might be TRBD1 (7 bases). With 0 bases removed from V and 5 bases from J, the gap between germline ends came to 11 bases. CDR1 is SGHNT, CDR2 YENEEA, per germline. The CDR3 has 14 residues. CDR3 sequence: CASSLEGGGDEQYF. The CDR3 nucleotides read TGTGCCAGCAGCTTAGAAGGAGGGGGCGACGAGCAGTACTTC.

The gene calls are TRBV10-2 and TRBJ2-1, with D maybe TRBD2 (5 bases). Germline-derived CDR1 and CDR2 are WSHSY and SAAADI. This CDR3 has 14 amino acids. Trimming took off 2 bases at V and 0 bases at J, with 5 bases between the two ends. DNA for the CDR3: TGCGCCAGCAGTGAGCGGGGCTCCTACAATGAGCAGTTCTTC. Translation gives CASSERGSYNEQFF.

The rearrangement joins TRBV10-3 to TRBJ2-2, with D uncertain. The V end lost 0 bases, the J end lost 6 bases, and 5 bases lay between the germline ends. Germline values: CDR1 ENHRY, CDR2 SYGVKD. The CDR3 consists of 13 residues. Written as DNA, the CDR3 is TGTGCCATCAGTGAGTCTGGGCCCGGGGAGCTGTTTTTT. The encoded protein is CAISESGPGELFF.

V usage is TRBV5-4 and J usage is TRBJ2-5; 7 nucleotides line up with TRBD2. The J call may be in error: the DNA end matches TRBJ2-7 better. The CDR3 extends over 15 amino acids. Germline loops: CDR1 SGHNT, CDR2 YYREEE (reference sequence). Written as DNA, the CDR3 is TGTGCCAGCAGCTTGGCGCAGGCGGGAGCCTACGAGCAGTACTTC. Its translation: CASSLAQAGAYEQYF.

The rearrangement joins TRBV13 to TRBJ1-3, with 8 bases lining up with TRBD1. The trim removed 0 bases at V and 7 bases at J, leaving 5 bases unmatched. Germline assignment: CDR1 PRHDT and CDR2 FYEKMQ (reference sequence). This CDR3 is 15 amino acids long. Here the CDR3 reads CASSLGLDRVNTIYF. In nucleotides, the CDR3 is TGTGCCAGCAGCTTAGGCCTGGACAGGGTGAACACCATATATTTT.

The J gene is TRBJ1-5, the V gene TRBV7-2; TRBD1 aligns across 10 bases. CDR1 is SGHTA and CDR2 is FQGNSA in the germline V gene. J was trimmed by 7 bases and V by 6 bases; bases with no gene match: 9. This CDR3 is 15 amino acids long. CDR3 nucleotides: TGTGCCAGCAGTTTCGACAGGGGGCATCGGCAGCCCCAGCATTTT. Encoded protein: CASSFDRGHRQPQHF.

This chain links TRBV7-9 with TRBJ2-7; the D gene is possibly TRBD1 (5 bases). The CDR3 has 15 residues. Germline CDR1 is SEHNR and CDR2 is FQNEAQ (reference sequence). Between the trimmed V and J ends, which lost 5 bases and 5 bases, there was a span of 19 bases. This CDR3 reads CASSPRVGTGDEQYF. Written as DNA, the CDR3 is TGTGCCAGCAGCCCTAGAGTGGGTACAGGTGACGAGCAGTACTTC.

The CDR3 DNA sequence: TGTGCCAGCAGCCCAGGGGGGAATGAGCAGTTCTTC. This encodes CASSPGGNEQFF. V usage is TRBV7-6 and J usage is TRBJ2-1, with TRBD1 as a possible D gene (7 bases). Trimming stripped 5 bases from V and 7 bases from J, with 9 bases between. The length of the CDR3 is 12 residues. Germline V gene sequence: CDR1 SGHVS, CDR2 FNYEAQ.

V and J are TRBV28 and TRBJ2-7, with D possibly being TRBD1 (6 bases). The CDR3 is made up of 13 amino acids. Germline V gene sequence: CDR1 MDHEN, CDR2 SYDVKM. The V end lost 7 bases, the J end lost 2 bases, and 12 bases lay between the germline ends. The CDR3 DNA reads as TGTGCCAGCACAGGACAGTCTCCCTACGAGCAGTACTTC. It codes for CASTGQSPYEQYF. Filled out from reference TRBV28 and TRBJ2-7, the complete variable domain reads DVKVTQSSRYLVKRTGEKVFLECVQDMDHENMFWYRQDPGLGLRLIYFSYDVKMKEKGDIPEGYSVSREKKERFSLILESASTNQTSMYLCASTGQSPYEQYFGPGTRLTVT.

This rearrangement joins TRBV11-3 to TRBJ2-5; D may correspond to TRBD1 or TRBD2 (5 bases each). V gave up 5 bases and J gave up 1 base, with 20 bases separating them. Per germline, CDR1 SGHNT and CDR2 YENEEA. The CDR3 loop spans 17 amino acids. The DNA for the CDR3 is TGTGCCAGCAGCGAGAAGAATGGGTGGGGGACCCAAGAGACCCAGTACTTC. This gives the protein CASSEKNGWGTQETQYF.

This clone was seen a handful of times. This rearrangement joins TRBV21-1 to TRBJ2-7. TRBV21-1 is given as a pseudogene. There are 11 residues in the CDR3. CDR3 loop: CASTWGTEQYF. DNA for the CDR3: TGTGCCAGCACCTGGGGGACCGAGCAGTACTTC.

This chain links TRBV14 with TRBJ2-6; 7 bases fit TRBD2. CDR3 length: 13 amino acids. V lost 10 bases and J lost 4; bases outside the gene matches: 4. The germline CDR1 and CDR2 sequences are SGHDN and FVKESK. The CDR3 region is CATPGGGANVLTF. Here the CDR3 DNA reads TGTGCCACCCCGGGGGGAGGGGCCAACGTCCTGACTTTC.

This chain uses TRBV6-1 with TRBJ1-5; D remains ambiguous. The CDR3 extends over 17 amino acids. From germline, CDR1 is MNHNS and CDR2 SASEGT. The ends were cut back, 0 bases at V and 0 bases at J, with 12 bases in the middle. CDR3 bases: TGTGCCAGCAGTGAAGCGCTTAAGGCGTATAGCAATCAGCCCCAGCATTTT. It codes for CASSEALKAYSNQPQHF.